This entry concerns a single TCR beta chain. Its antigen remains unidentified. Trimming removed 6 bases at V and 4 bases at J, with 12 bases between. This CDR3 is built from 13 residues. Germline loops: CDR1 LNHDA, CDR2 SQIVND (reference sequence). The data are from a study of shared clonotypes between healthy human individuals. Study observations and caveats: Researchers sampled blood only, noting tissue repertoires likely differ. The study's rarefaction showed incomplete sorted-subset sequencing despite large depth. Between several donors, naive CD4 clonotypes were shared at a level of approximately 5%.

The authors distributed each subset's genomic DNA evenly over several immunoSEQ plates. Assay: immunoSEQ multiplex PCR; the TCRdb copy retains only in-frame clones and omits some. Among 2,100,000 or so clones listed, 95% were seen once. The V and J genes are TRBV19 and TRBJ2-5; D gene uncertain. The clonotype originates from a man between 18 and 29 years old in good health. The specimen sequenced was naive CD4+ T cells sorted from blood. Described subset: CD45RA+ positively selected. The CDR3 DNA reads TGTGCCAGTAGGGTTTCGGGTGGAGAGACCCAGTACTTC. Translating gives CASRVSGGETQYF.